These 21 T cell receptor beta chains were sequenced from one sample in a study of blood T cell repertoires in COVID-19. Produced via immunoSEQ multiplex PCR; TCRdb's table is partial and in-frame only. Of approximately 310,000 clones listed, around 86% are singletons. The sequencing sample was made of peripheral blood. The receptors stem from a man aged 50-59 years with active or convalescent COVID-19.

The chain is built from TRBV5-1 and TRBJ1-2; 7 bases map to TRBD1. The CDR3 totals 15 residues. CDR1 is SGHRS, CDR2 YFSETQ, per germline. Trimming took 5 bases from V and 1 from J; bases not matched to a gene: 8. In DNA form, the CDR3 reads TGCGCCAGCAGTTTCTCGACAGGGCTTAACTATGGCTACACCTTC. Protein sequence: CASSFSTGLNYGYTF.

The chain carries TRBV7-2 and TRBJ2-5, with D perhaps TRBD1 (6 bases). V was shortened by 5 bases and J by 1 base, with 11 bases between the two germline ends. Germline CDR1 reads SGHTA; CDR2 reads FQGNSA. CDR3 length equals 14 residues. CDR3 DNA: TGTGCCAGCAGCCCGAGGGGGTTCCAAGAGACCCAGTACTTC. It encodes CASSPRGFQETQYF.

The CDR3 reads CASSQGARYEQYF. The CDR3 DNA is TGTGCCAGCTCACAGGGGGCTCGCTACGAGCAGTACTTC. The rearrangement uses TRBV19 and TRBJ2-7; the match to TRBD1 covers 9 bases. This CDR3 contains 13 residues. The germline V gene encodes CDR1 LNHDA and CDR2 SQIVND (reference sequence). V was clipped by 9 bases and J by 3 bases; unmatched bases: 6.

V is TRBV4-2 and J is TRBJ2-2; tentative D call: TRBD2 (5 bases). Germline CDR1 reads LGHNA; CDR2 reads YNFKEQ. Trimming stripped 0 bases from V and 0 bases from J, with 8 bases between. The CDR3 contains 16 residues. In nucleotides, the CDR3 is TGTGCCAGCAGCCAAGATAGCGCAGCGAACACCGGGGAGCTGTTTTTT. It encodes CASSQDSAANTGELFF.

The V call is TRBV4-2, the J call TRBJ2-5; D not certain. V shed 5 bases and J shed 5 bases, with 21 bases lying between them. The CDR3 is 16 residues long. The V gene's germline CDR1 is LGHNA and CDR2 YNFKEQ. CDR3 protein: CASSLSPGFSSETQYF. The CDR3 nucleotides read TGTGCCAGCAGCTTATCACCGGGTTTTTCGTCCGAGACCCAGTACTTC.

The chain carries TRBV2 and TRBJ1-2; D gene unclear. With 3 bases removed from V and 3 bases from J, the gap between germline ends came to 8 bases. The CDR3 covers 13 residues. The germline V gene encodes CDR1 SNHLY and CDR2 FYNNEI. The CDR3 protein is CASSDRIYYGYTF. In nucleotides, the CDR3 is TGTGCCAGCAGTGACAGGATTTACTATGGCTACACCTTC. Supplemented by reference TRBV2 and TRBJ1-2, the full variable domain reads EPEVTQTPSHQVTQMGQEVILRCVPISNHLYFYWYRQILGQKVEFLVSFYNNEISEKSEIFDDQFSVERPDGSNFTLKIRSTKLEDSAMYFCASSDRIYYGYTFGSGTRLTVV.

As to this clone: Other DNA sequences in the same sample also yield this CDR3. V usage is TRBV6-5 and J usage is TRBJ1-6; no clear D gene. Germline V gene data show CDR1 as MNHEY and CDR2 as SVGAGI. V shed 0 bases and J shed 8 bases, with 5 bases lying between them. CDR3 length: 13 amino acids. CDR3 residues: CASSYSRDSPLHF. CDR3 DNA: TGTGCCAGCAGTTACTCCCGAGATTCACCCCTCCACTTT.

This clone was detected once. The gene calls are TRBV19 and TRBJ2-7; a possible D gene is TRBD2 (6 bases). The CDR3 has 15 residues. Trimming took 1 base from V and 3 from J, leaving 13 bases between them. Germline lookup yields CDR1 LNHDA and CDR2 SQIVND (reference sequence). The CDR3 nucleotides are TGTGCCAGTAGTATAGGACCGGGAGCAGGCTACGAGCAGTACTTC. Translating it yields CASSIGPGAGYEQYF. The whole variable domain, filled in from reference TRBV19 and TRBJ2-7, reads DGGITQSPKYLFRKEGQNVTLSCEQNLNHDAMYWYRQDPGQGLRLIYYSQIVNDFQKGDIAEGYSVSREKKESFPLTVTSAQKNPTAFYLCASSIGPGAGYEQYFGPGTRLTVT.

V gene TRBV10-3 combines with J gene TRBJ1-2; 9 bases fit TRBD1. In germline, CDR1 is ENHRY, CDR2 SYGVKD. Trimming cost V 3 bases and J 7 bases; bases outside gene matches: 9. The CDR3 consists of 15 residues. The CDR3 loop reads CAISDPGQGGSGYTF. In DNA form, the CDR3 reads TGTGCCATCAGTGACCCGGGACAGGGAGGTTCTGGCTACACCTTC.

CDR3 nucleotide sequence: TGTGCCAGGAGTCTAAGGACAGCACAACCCTACGAGCAGTACTTC. Residues: CARSLRTAQPYEQYF. This chain joins TRBV2 and TRBJ2-7; the D gene is possibly TRBD1 (6 bases). CDR1 is SNHLY and CDR2 is FYNNEI in the germline V gene. CDR3 length: 15 residues. V gave up 9 bases and J gave up 2 bases, with 20 bases separating them.

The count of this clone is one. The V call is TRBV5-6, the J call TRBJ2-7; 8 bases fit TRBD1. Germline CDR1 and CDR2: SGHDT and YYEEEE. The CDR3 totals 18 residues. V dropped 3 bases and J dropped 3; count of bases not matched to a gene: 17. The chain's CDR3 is CASSYGHPRTGTFYEQYF. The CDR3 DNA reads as TGTGCCAGCAGCTATGGGCATCCGAGGACAGGGACTTTCTACGAGCAGTACTTC.

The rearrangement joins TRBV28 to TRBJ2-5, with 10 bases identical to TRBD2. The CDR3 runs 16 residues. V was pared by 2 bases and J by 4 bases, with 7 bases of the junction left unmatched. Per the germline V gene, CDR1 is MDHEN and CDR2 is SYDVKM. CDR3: CASSLGASGGGETQYF. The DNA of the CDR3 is TGTGCCAGCAGTTTAGGGGCTAGCGGGGGTGGAGAGACCCAGTACTTC.

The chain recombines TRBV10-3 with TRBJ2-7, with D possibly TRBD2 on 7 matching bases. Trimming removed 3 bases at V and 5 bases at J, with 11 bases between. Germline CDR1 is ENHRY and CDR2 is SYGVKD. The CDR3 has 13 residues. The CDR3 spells CAISEQGGNEQYF. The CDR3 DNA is TGTGCCATCAGTGAACAGGGAGGGAACGAGCAGTACTTC.

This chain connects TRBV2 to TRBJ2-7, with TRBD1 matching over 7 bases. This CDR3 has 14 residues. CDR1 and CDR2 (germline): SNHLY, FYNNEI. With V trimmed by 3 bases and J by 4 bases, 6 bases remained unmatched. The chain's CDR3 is CASSDYGRGYEQYF. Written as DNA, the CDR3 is TGTGCCAGCAGTGATTACGGCAGGGGGTACGAGCAGTACTTC. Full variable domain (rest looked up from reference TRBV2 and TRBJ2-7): EPEVTQTPSHQVTQMGQEVILRCVPISNHLYFYWYRQILGQKVEFLVSFYNNEISEKSEIFDDQFSVERPDGSNFTLKIRSTKLEDSAMYFCASSDYGRGYEQYFGPGTRLTVT.

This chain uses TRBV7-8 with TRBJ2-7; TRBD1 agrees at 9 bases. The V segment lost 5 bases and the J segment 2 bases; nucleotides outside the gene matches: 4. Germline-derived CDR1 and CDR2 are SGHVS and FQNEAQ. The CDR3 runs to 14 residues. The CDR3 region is CASSRTGGTYEQYF. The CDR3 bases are TGTGCCAGCAGCCGTACAGGGGGCACCTACGAGCAGTACTTC.

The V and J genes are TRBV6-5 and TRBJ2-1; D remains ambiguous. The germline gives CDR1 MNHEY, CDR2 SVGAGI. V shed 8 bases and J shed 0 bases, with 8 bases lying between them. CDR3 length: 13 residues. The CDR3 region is CASSFSSYNEQFF. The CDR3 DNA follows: TGTGCCAGCTCTTTCAGCTCCTACAATGAGCAGTTCTTC.

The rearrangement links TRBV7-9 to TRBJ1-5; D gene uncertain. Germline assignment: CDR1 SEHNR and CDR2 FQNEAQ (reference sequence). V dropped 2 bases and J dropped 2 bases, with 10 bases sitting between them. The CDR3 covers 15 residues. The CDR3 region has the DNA TGTGCCAGCAGCTTAAAGCGGAGGGGCAATCAGCCCCAGCATTTT. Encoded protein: CASSLKRRGNQPQHF.

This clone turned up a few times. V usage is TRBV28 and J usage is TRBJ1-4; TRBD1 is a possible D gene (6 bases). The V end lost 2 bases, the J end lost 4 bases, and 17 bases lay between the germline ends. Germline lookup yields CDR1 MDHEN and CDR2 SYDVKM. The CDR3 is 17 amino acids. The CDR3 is CASSLGLSRGYNEKLFF. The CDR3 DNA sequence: TGTGCCAGCAGTTTAGGGTTGAGCAGGGGCTATAATGAAAAACTGTTTTTT.

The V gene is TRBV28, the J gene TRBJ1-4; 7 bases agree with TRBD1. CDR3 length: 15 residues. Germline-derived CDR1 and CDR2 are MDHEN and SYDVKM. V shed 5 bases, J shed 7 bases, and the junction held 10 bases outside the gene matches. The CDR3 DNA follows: TGTGCCAGCAGTCTTGGACAGGCAAGAGGTGAAAAACTGTTTTTT. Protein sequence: CASSLGQARGEKLFF.

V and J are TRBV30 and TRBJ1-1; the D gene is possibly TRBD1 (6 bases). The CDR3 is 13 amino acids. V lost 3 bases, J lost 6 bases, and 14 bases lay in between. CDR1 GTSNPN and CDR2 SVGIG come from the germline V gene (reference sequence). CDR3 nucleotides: TGTGCCTGGAGGAAACAAGGGGGTCCTGAAGCTTTCTTT. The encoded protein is CAWRKQGGPEAFF.

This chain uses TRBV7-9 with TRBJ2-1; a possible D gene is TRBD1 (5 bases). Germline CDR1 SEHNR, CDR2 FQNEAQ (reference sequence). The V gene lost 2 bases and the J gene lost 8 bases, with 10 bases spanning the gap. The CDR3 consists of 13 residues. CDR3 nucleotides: TGTGCCAGCAGCTTATTAAGGGGCGATGAGCAGTTCTTC. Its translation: CASSLLRGDEQFF.